A selection of T cell receptor beta chains follows, all from one sample in a study of T-cell reconstitution after alpha-beta-depleted transplantation in children. TCRdb re-called the PCR reads with MiXCR, one entry per CDR3 protein. The sample has under 300,000 distinct CDR3 sequences, around a tenth seen once. This sample comprised peripheral blood, obtained 180 days after TCRalphabeta/CD19-depleted stem cell transplant. The source is a male patient aged 2 to 9 who had a stem cell transplant for chronic granulomatous disease, so the T cells may come from the graft donor. CDR3s include the opening cysteine and the closing phenylalanine or tryptophan. The D gene is left open where the match is weak. The listing skips clone size in some rows; elsewhere it reads once, few, many or a size class.

cdr3_aa cdr3_nt d_call j_call v_call clone_size
CSAQDRGGYGYTF TGCAGTGCTCAGGACAGGGGGGGCTATGGCTACACCTTC TRBD1 TRBJ1-2 TRBV20-1 medium-sized
CSSGQGETQYF TGCAGCTCTGGACAGGGGGAGACCCAGTACTTC TRBD1 TRBJ2-5 TRBV29-1 many
CATSEGVLAVNYNEQFF TGTGCCACCAGTGAGGGGGTCCTCGCGGTAAACTACAATGAGCAGTTCTTC - TRBJ2-1 TRBV24-1 few
CASSLWYQETQYF TGTGCCAGCAGCTTGTGGTACCAAGAGACCCAGTACTTC - TRBJ2-5 TRBV5-6 -
CATSTWDRGMEKLFF TGTGCCACCAGCACGTGGGACAGGGGTATGGAAAAACTGTTTTTT TRBD1 TRBJ1-4 TRBV15 -
CASGLGPETQYF TGTGCCAGCGGCTTGGGGCCAGAGACCCAGTACTTC - TRBJ2-5 TRBV6-4 -
CASVSLGGAGGELFF TGTGCCAGCGTCTCCCTGGGAGGCGCAGGAGGGGAGCTGTTTTTT - TRBJ2-2 TRBV3-1 many
CASSPLLGQGLSGYTF TGTGCCAGCTCACCACTCCTGGGACAGGGACTGAGTGGCTACACCTTC TRBD1 TRBJ1-2 TRBV18 few
CSARGQGAVGYGYTF TGCAGTGCTAGGGGACAGGGAGCGGTTGGATATGGCTACACCTTC TRBD1 TRBJ1-2 TRBV20-1 many
CASSLTGTQETQYF TGTGCCAGCAGCTTGACAGGGACCCAAGAGACCCAGTACTTC - TRBJ2-5 TRBV5-5 many
CASSLGVAGYNEQFF TGCGCCAGCAGCTTGGGGGTAGCGGGCTACAATGAGCAGTTCTTC TRBD2 TRBJ2-1 TRBV5-1 many
CSVGSSDF TGCAGCGTTGGGTCATCGGACTTC - TRBJ2-1 TRBV29-1 many
CASSDVIWDTEAFF TGTGCCAGCAGTGACGTGATATGGGACACTGAAGCTTTCTTT - TRBJ1-1 TRBV6-4 many
CASSLKQSTEAFF TGTGCCAGCAGCTTAAAACAGTCCACTGAAGCTTTCTTT - TRBJ1-1 TRBV7-6 many
CSVDPVINTEAFF TGCAGCGTTGACCCCGTCATCAACACTGAAGCTTTCTTT - TRBJ1-1 TRBV29-1 many
CASSLEDIQYF TGTGCCAGCAGCTTGGAGGACATTCAGTACTTC - TRBJ2-4 TRBV5-5 many
CAVGRRFGGGREETQYF TGTGCCGTCGGACGGCGTTTCGGAGGGGGCCGGGAGGAGACCCAGTACTTC - TRBJ2-5 TRBV10-3 many
CASSRDLQSTGELFF TGTGCCAGCAGCCGAGACTTACAGAGCACCGGGGAGCTGTTTTTT - TRBJ2-2 TRBV16 many
CASSIPAGNTGELFF TGTGCCAGTAGTATTCCCGCAGGAAACACCGGGGAGCTGTTTTTT - TRBJ2-2 TRBV19 few
CSAMEGPQMGGELFF TGCAGTGCTATGGAAGGGCCCCAAATGGGCGGGGAGCTGTTTTTT - TRBJ2-2 TRBV20-1 -
CASSPPRQSTRSGDYEQFF TGTGCCAGCAGCCCCCCCCGGCAGAGCACTAGATCAGGGGATTATGAGCAGTTCTTC - TRBJ2-1 TRBV7-8 many
CASSYFDRFSGANVLTF TGTGCCAGCAGTTACTTCGACAGATTCTCTGGGGCCAACGTCCTGACTTTC - TRBJ2-6 TRBV6-2/TRBV6-3 many
CASSRTGGASYTGELFF TGTGCCAGCAGTAGAACAGGGGGCGCTTCCTACACCGGGGAGCTGTTTTTT TRBD1 TRBJ2-2 TRBV2 many
CASSPLAGTEFYEQYF TGTGCCAGCAGTCCCCTAGCCGGGACAGAGTTCTACGAGCAGTACTTC TRBD1 TRBJ2-7 TRBV12-3/TRBV12-4 many
CARGTTRTDTQYF TGCGCCAGAGGGACTACCCGCACAGATACGCAGTATTTT TRBD2 TRBJ2-3 TRBV10-1 many
CASSPIAGQGVIEQFF TGTGCCAGCAGCCCCATAGCCGGACAGGGGGTCATTGAGCAGTTCTTC TRBD1 TRBJ2-1 TRBV7-2 many
CASWGQGTDTQYF TGTGCCAGCTGGGGACAGGGCACAGATACGCAGTATTTT TRBD1 TRBJ2-3 TRBV7-8 many
CASFSRLAGGHETQYF TGTGCCAGCTTCTCGCGACTAGCGGGGGGGCATGAGACCCAGTACTTC TRBD2 TRBJ2-5 TRBV27 many
CASSFGPNQPQHF TGCGCCAGCAGCTTCGGGCCCAATCAGCCCCAGCATTTT - TRBJ1-5 TRBV5-1 many
CASSLAGLPSYEQYF TGTGCCAGCAGCTTAGCGGGACTCCCATCCTACGAGCAGTACTTC - TRBJ2-7 TRBV7-9 many
CSVPAVRGYTF TGCAGCGTTCCGGCAGTAAGGGGCTACACCTTC - TRBJ1-2 TRBV29-1 many
CASSIPDWNYEQYF TGCGCCAGCAGCATTCCCGACTGGAACTACGAGCAGTACTTC - TRBJ2-7 TRBV5-1 many
CASSPSPGLTYEQYF TGTGCCAGCAGTCCCAGCCCAGGGCTCACCTACGAGCAGTACTTC - TRBJ2-7 TRBV2 few
CASRGQGGSNQPQHF TGTGCCAGCAGAGGACAGGGTGGGAGCAATCAGCCCCAGCATTTT TRBD1 TRBJ1-5 TRBV6-2/TRBV6-3 many
CASSVEWGPNTGELFF TGTGCCAGCAGCGTAGAATGGGGGCCGAACACCGGGGAGCTGTTTTTT - TRBJ2-2 TRBV9 many
CASSQANDQYF TGTGCCAGCAGCCAAGCAAATGACCAGTACTTC - TRBJ2-5 TRBV3-1 few
CASSFTSGGATEQFF TGTGCCAGCAGCTTTACTAGCGGGGGGGCAACTGAGCAGTTCTTC TRBD2 TRBJ2-1 TRBV7-2 many
CASSHGQGSYEQYF TGTGCCAGCAGCCATGGACAGGGATCCTACGAGCAGTACTTC TRBD1 TRBJ2-7 TRBV5-5 -
CASSIFAFETPYEQYF TGTGCCAGTAGTATTTTCGCTTTTGAGACCCCTTACGAGCAGTACTTC - TRBJ2-7 TRBV19 few
CSASLPDYEQYF TGCAGTGCTAGTCTCCCGGACTACGAGCAGTACTTC - TRBJ2-7 TRBV20-1 many
CASGYRIAGIYTDTQYF TGTGCCAGCGGATACAGAATAGCGGGGATATACACAGATACGCAGTATTTT TRBD2 TRBJ2-3 TRBV6-2/TRBV6-3 many
CASSLIGLAVGNAGELFF TGTGCCAGCAGTTTAATAGGACTAGCGGTTGGAAACGCCGGGGAGCTGTTTTTT TRBD2 TRBJ2-2 TRBV27 many
CSAGVQGAGNTIYF TGCAGTGCTGGGGTTCAGGGGGCTGGAAACACCATATATTTT TRBD1 TRBJ1-3 TRBV20-1 many
CASSTNSGNPMETQYF TGTGCCAGCAGCACAAATTCGGGAAACCCTATGGAGACCCAGTACTTC - TRBJ2-5 TRBV6-1 many
CASRAGTSGTDTQYF TGTGCCAGCAGAGCCGGGACTAGCGGTACAGATACGCAGTATTTT TRBD2 TRBJ2-3 TRBV12-3/TRBV12-4 many
CASSQYGSQGGEQYF TGTGCCAGCAGCCAATATGGGTCCCAGGGGGGGGAGCAGTACTTC - TRBJ2-7 TRBV14 -
CASSRYRTEAYEQYF TGTGCCAGCAGCCGTTATAGGACAGAAGCCTACGAGCAGTACTTC - TRBJ2-7 TRBV5-4 many
CSALRGTGELFF TGCAGTGCCCTCCGGGGAACCGGGGAGCTGTTTTTT - TRBJ2-2 TRBV20-1 many
CASSLGQGMRNNEQFF TGTGCCAGCAGCTTGGGGCAGGGGATGAGGAACAATGAGCAGTTCTTC - TRBJ2-1 TRBV5-6 many
CASSLVGQDGYTF TGTGCCAGCAGCTTAGTGGGGCAGGATGGCTACACCTTC - TRBJ1-2 TRBV7-6 many
CASSFRPGTASSCEQYF TGTGCCAGCAGTTTTAGGCCCGGGACAGCCAGCTCCTGCGAGCAGTACTTC TRBD1 TRBJ2-7 TRBV28 -
CASSELAGDGDEQFF TGTGCCAGCAGTGAATTGGCGGGAGATGGCGATGAGCAGTTCTTC TRBD2 TRBJ2-1 TRBV6-1 many
CASSLRDRTSSYNSPLHF TGCGCCAGCAGCCTCCGGGACAGAACGAGCTCCTATAATTCACCCCTCCACTTT TRBD1 TRBJ1-6 TRBV5-1 many
CASSLPSRDTQYF TGTGCCAGCAGCCTACCTTCGCGGGATACGCAGTATTTT - TRBJ2-3 TRBV5-6 many